This T cell receptor (beta chain) came from a study of blood T cell repertoires in COVID-19. Study-wide background: Acute and convalescent COVID-19 specimens originated in the United States, Italy and Spain. Sources were T cells, B-cell-depleted T cells, or PBMCs; the material itself was cDNA or gDNA.

In the original processing: Scientists estimated how many nucleated cells there were by amplifying reference gene primers. Produced via immunoSEQ multiplex PCR; TCRdb's table is partial and in-frame only. V, J and clone size derive from that table, while D and trimming were established from the DNA sequence. The table records some 95,000 clones, about 80% of them present only once. Per the germline V gene, CDR1 is SGDLS and CDR2 is YYNGEE. The CDR3 is 18 amino acids. V dropped 1 base and J dropped 0 bases, with 14 bases sitting between them. The chain recombines TRBV9 with TRBJ1-6, with TRBD1 as a possible D gene (5 bases). The clonotype was recovered from a man aged 65 to 79 with acute or convalescent COVID-19. The sample taken for sequencing was peripheral blood. The CDR3 region is CASSVTGSYSSYNSPLHF. CDR3 bases: TGTGCCAGCAGCGTAACAGGAAGCTATAGCTCCTATAATTCACCCCTCCACTTT.